The TCR beta chain under discussion was sequenced for a study of blood T cell repertoires in COVID-19. About the research overall: The United States, Italy and Spain provided the acute and convalescent COVID-19 samples. In each case, the material was cDNA or gDNA derived from T cells, B-cell-depleted T cells, or PBMCs.

Original processing methods: Reference gene primer amplification gave estimated nucleated cell counts. Sequenced by immunoSEQ multiplex PCR; TCRdb stores in-frame clones only, minus some. V and J calls and clone size follow that table, whereas D and trimming were derived from the DNA. The table has about 220,000 clones, around 84% seen once. The germline V gene has CDR1 SGHAT and CDR2 FQNNGV. Trimming took 1 base from V and 3 from J, leaving 13 bases between them. The CDR3 runs 15 residues. The sequence was obtained from a human donor in a cohort sampled during active COVID-19. This chain links TRBV11-2 with TRBJ2-7, with TRBD1 as a possible D gene (6 bases). Sample: peripheral blood. For the CDR3, the DNA is TGTGCCAGCAGCTTAGCAGGGGTGGATTTCTACGAGCAGTACTTC. Translation gives CASSLAGVDFYEQYF. The variable domain in full, with the rest retrieved from reference TRBV11-2 and TRBJ2-7, is EAGVAQSPRYKIIEKRQSVAFWCNPISGHATLYWYQQILGQGPKLLIQFQNNGVVDDSQLPKDRFSAERLKGVDSTLKIQPAKLEDSAVYLCASSLAGVDFYEQYFGPGTRLTVT.